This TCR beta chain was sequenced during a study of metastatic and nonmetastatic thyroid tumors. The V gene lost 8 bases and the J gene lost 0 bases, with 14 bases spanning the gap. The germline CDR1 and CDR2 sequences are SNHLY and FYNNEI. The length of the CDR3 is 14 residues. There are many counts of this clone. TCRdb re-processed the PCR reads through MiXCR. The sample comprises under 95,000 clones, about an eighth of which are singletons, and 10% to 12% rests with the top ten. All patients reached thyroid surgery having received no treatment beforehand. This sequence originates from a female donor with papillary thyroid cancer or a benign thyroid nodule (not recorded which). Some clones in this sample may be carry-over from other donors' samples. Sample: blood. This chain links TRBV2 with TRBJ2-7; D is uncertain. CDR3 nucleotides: TGTGCCAGCCGTGTTGACGCCCACTCCTACGAGCAGTACTTC. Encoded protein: CASRVDAHSYEQYF. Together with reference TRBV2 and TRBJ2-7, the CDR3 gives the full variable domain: EPEVTQTPSHQVTQMGQEVILRCVPISNHLYFYWYRQILGQKVEFLVSFYNNEISEKSEIFDDQFSVERPDGSNFTLKIRSTKLEDSAMYFCASRVDAHSYEQYFGPGTRLTVT.